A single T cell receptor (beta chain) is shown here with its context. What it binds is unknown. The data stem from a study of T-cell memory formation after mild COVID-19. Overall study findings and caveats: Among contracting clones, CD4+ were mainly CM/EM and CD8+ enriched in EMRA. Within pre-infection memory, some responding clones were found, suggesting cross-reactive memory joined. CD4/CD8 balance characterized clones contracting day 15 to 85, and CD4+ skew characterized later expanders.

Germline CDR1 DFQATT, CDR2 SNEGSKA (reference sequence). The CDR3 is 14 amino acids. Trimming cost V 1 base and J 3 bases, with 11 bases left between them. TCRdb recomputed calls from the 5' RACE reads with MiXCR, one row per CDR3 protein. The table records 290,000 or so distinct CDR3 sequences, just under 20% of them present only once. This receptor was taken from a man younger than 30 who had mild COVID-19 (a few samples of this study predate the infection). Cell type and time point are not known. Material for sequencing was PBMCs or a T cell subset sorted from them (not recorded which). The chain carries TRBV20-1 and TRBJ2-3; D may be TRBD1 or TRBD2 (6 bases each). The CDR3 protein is CSARAGGRTDTQYF. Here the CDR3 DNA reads TGCAGTGCTAGAGCCGGGGGCAGGACAGATACGCAGTATTTT.